This TCR beta chain was sequenced in a study of glioma-infiltrating T cells after dendritic cell vaccination. On the study more broadly: At biweekly intervals, patients got three intradermal dendritic cell vaccine injections.

Losses at the gene ends were 3 bases for V and 6 bases for J; bases not matched to a gene: 6. CDR3 length equals 15 residues. CDR1 is SGHAT and CDR2 is FQNNGV in the germline V gene. The table lists this clone with a count of one. Its antigen is unidentified. This sample's time point: after dendritic cell vaccination, including at tumor progression/relapse. TCRdb's table, derived via immunoSEQ multiplex PCR, lists solely in-frame clones and lacks some. Of over 55,000 clones in the sample, around 83% were seen once. Notes on the study in general: Few patients contributed both blood and tumor specimens.

The chain is built from TRBV11-2 and TRBJ2-3, with 10 positions matching TRBD2. This clonotype originated in a human donor with glioblastoma. The material sequenced was blood, taken after dendritic cell vaccination. Here the CDR3 reads CASSFKRGGSDTQYF. CDR3 bases: TGTGCCAGCAGCTTCAAGCGGGGGGGAAGTGATACGCAGTATTTT.